One TCR beta chain is described in this entry. The data belong to a study of blood T cell repertoires in COVID-19. Study-wide context: The cDNA or gDNA used as material had been derived from T cells, B-cell-depleted T cells, or PBMCs.

Sequencing was performed with immunoSEQ multiplex PCR; in TCRdb, only in-frame clones are kept and a portion is missing. The sample has around 100,000 clones; roughly 80% are singletons. Trimming left V 4 bases short and J 2 bases short, with 17 bases between. Germline loops: CDR1 LGHDT, CDR2 YNNKEL (reference sequence). CDR3 length: 16 residues. The sequence was collected from a man between 65 and 85 years old with active or convalescent COVID-19. The chain couples TRBV3-1 (or the pseudogene TRBV3-2) to TRBJ1-1, with D possibly matching TRBD1 (6 bases). Sequencing input: peripheral blood. For the CDR3, the DNA is TGTGCCAGCAGCCCCCCGGGTGGGGGCAGAAACACTGAAGCTTTCTTT. It yields the protein CASSPPGGGRNTEAFF.